Listed here are 16 T cell receptor beta chains from one sample, sequenced in a study of blood T cell repertoires in COVID-19. Sequencing was performed with immunoSEQ multiplex PCR; in TCRdb, only in-frame clones are kept and a portion is missing. The table shows more than 200,000 clones, with 88% occurring only once. What was sequenced was peripheral blood. These receptor sequences come from a man in his 70s with acute or convalescent COVID-19.

V and J are TRBV6-5 and TRBJ1-6; 7 bases agree with TRBD1. The trim removed 5 bases at V and 7 bases at J, leaving 5 bases unmatched. This CDR3 region has 14 residues. Germline assignment: CDR1 MNHEY and CDR2 SVGAGI. The CDR3 loop is CASSTTGINSPLHF. The CDR3 DNA sequence: TGTGCCAGCAGTACGACAGGGATCAATTCACCCCTCCACTTT.

This chain links TRBV9 with TRBJ2-2; 8 nucleotides align to TRBD2. Germline V gives CDR1 SGDLS, CDR2 YYNGEE. The CDR3 has 15 residues. Trimming took 3 bases from V and 2 from J; bases not matched to a gene: 3. The chain's CDR3 is CASSELAANTGELFF. For the CDR3, the DNA is TGTGCCAGCAGCGAACTAGCGGCCAACACCGGGGAGCTGTTTTTT.

This clone was seen only a few times. The chain combines TRBV18 with TRBJ2-4, with a weak D call TRBD2 (6 bases). CDR3 size: 15 residues. Germline V gene sequence: CDR1 KGHSH, CDR2 LQKENI. V lost 0 bases and J 1 base, leaving 7 bases between the germline ends. Here the CDR3 DNA reads TGTGCCAGCTCACCACCAAGCGGGGCCAAAAACATTCAGTACTTC. It specifies CASSPPSGAKNIQYF. The whole variable domain, remainder taken from reference TRBV18 and TRBJ2-4, is NAGVMQNPRHLVRRRGQEARLRCSPMKGHSHVYWYRQLPEEGLKFMVYLQKENIIDESGMPKERFSAEFPKEGPSILRIQQVVRGDSAAYFCASSPPSGAKNIQYFGAGTRLSVL.

The CDR3 sequence is CASSDSKDRAYEQYF. DNA of the CDR3: TGTGCCAGCAGTGACTCCAAGGACAGGGCTTACGAGCAGTACTTC. J is TRBJ2-7 and V is TRBV6-4, with 8 bases lining up with TRBD1. Unmatched junction bases numbered 5, after V lost 0 bases and J lost 4 bases. The CDR3 extends over 15 amino acids. Per the germline V gene, CDR1 is MRHNA and CDR2 is SNTAGT.

The chain combines TRBV7-8 with TRBJ2-2; a possible D gene is TRBD2 (5 bases). CDR1 is SGHVS and CDR2 is FQNEAQ in the germline V gene. V gave up 2 bases and J gave up 1 base, with 14 bases separating them. This CDR3 is 17 amino acids long. The CDR3: CASSLRVVGVNTGELFF. The CDR3 coding sequence is TGTGCCAGCAGCTTAAGAGTCGTGGGAGTGAACACCGGGGAGCTGTTTTTT. The variable domain in full, completed from reference TRBV7-8 and TRBJ2-2, reads GAGVSQSPRYKVAKRGQDVALRCDPISGHVSLFWYQQALGQGPEFLTYFQNEAQLDKSGLPSDRFFAERPEGSVSTLKIQRTQQEDSAVYLCASSLRVVGVNTGELFFGEGSRLTVL.

This clone was seen more than once but under ten times. The V and J genes are TRBV5-1 and TRBJ2-3, with TRBD1 matching over 12 bases. There are 16 residues in the CDR3. In germline, CDR1 is SGHRS, CDR2 YFSETQ. J was trimmed by 7 bases and V by 2 bases; bases with no gene match: 8. The CDR3 bases are TGCGCCAGCAGCTTAGCCATGGGACAGGGGGCAAATACGCAGTATTTT. This sequence encodes CASSLAMGQGANTQYF.

The chain joins TRBV2 to TRBJ2-7; TRBD2 might be the D (5 bases). Per the germline V gene, CDR1 is SNHLY and CDR2 is FYNNEI. This CDR3 comprises 15 residues. The V and J ends lost 4 bases and 4 bases respectively, with 17 bases between them. CDR3 protein: CASSGVGMISYEQYF. In DNA, the CDR3 is TGTGCCAGCAGTGGGGTCGGGATGATAAGTTACGAGCAGTACTTC.

The chain is built from TRBV29-1 and TRBJ2-3; tentatively, D is TRBD1 (6 bases). V lost 5 bases and J lost 3, with 12 bases in between. This CDR3 has 13 residues. Germline CDR1 is SQVTM and CDR2 is ANQGSEA. CDR3 in DNA: TGCAGCGTTAATCCGACAGGAACAGATACGCAGTATTTT. As protein: CSVNPTGTDTQYF.

The genes are TRBV7-6 and TRBJ2-5; TRBD2 matches at 11 bases. Germline V CDR1 and CDR2: SGHVS, FNYEAQ. The ends lost 5 bases at V and 5 bases at J; junction bases unmatched: 13. The CDR3 runs 17 residues. The CDR3 region has the DNA TGTGCCAGCAGCCTAACTAGCGGGAGTTCTGGGCGGGAGACCCAGTACTTC. As protein: CASSLTSGSSGRETQYF.

The gene calls are TRBV20-1 and TRBJ1-5, with 10 bases matching TRBD1. V lost 3 bases to trimming and J lost 3 bases; unmatched junction nucleotides: 5. CDR1 and CDR2 from the germline V gene are DFQATT and SNEGSKA (reference sequence). The length of the CDR3 is 15 residues. The CDR3 reads CSASTGTGDNQPQHF. The CDR3 bases are TGCAGTGCTAGTACCGGGACAGGGGACAATCAGCCCCAGCATTTT.

The chain links TRBV11-2 to TRBJ2-1, with TRBD2 identical over 12 bases. Germline V CDR1 and CDR2: SGHAT, FQNNGV. The trim removed 6 bases at V and 8 bases at J, leaving 5 bases unmatched. CDR3 length equals 14 residues. DNA for the CDR3: TGTGCCAGCAGGCTAGCGGGAGGGCGCCATGAGCAGTTCTTC. This gives the protein CASRLAGGRHEQFF.

The chain combines TRBV19 with TRBJ2-3; D may be TRBD2 (6 bases). Germline lookup yields CDR1 LNHDA and CDR2 SQIVND (reference sequence). The CDR3 is made up of 16 amino acids. The V end lost 7 bases, the J end lost 0 bases, and 17 bases lay between the germline ends. CDR3 in amino acids: CASTPISGTSTDTQYF. CDR3 sequence (DNA): TGTGCCAGTACCCCTATTAGCGGCACTAGCACAGATACGCAGTATTTT.

The chain combines TRBV28 with TRBJ2-3, with 13 nucleotides matching TRBD2. The CDR3 sequence is 16 residues long. J lost 3 bases, V lost 1 base, and 1 base had no gene match. Per the germline V gene, CDR1 is MDHEN and CDR2 is SYDVKM. The CDR3 bases are TGTGCCAGCAGTTTATCGGGACTAGCGGGGACAGATACGCAGTATTTT. It specifies CASSLSGLAGTDTQYF.

The genes are TRBV7-8 and TRBJ1-4, with unresolved D. Trimming took off 5 bases at V and 7 bases at J, with 11 bases between the two ends. Germline CDR1 and CDR2: SGHVS and FQNEAQ. This CDR3 has 13 residues. The CDR3 is CASSRGRVEKLFF. The CDR3 coding sequence is TGTGCCAGCAGCCGAGGACGGGTTGAAAAACTGTTTTTT. Full variable domain (outside the CDR3, taken from reference TRBV7-8 and TRBJ1-4): GAGVSQSPRYKVAKRGQDVALRCDPISGHVSLFWYQQALGQGPEFLTYFQNEAQLDKSGLPSDRFFAERPEGSVSTLKIQRTQQEDSAVYLCASSRGRVEKLFFGSGTQLSVL.

V usage is TRBV4-1 and J usage is TRBJ1-3, with TRBD1 identical over 9 bases. The CDR3 contains 17 residues. Germline V CDR1 and CDR2: MGHRA, YSYEKL. V lost 1 base, J lost 3 bases, and 7 bases stayed unmatched. CDR3 loop: CASSQARTGVLGNTIYF. As DNA, the CDR3 is TGCGCCAGCAGCCAAGCGCGGACAGGGGTTCTTGGAAACACCATATATTTT.

J is TRBJ2-5 and V is TRBV4-2; TRBD2 aligns across 7 bases. The ends lost 0 bases at V and 5 bases at J; junction bases unmatched: 9. Germline values: CDR1 LGHNA, CDR2 YNFKEQ. The CDR3 length is 16 residues. CDR3 amino acids: CASSQDWGGGHETQYF. DNA for the CDR3: TGTGCCAGCAGCCAAGATTGGGGGGGAGGGCACGAGACCCAGTACTTC.